This T cell receptor beta chain is drawn from a study of cytomegalovirus exposure and HLA in healthy donors. Use of 60 Vbeta and 13 Jbeta primers characterized the PCR. Generated by immunoSEQ multiplex PCR, the TCRdb table keeps only in-frame clones and is missing some. The sample records more than 140,000 clones, around 66% being singletons. The CDR3 covers 15 residues. The V segment lost 4 bases and the J segment 0 bases; nucleotides outside the gene matches: 6. Germline V gene data show CDR1 as MGHRA and CDR2 as YSYEKL. This clone was counted at least ten times. Sequenced: PBMCs. The clonotype comes from a woman between 25 and 40 years old in good health and CMV-seropositive. The genes are TRBV4-1 and TRBJ2-7; TRBD1 agrees at 7 bases. The CDR3 loop is CASSRGPGGSYEQYF. The CDR3 bases are TGCGCCAGCAGCCGCGGACCAGGGGGCTCCTACGAGCAGTACTTC.